The present entry profiles one T cell receptor (beta chain) with its context. Its matching antigen is unknown. The data were taken from a study of cytomegalovirus exposure and HLA in healthy donors. The PCR ran on 60 Vbeta and 13 Jbeta primers. TCRdb's copy holds only in-frame clones and misses some; the assay was immunoSEQ multiplex PCR. The sample records approximately 100,000 clones, approximately 80% being singletons. CDR1 and CDR2 (germline): SGHRS, YFSETQ. The CDR3 is 15 amino acids. V was clipped by 1 base and J by 10 bases, with 15 bases between them. Study conclusions and caveats: According to an earlier analysis, most TCR beta V segments yielded productive rearrangements about 90% or about 30% of the time.

The chain employs TRBV5-1 and TRBJ1-6, with D perhaps matching TRBD1 (6 bases). Sequencing used PBMCs. The receptor was derived from a man in his sixties in good health and CMV-seropositive. CDR3 region: CASSLNNRVESPLHF. For the CDR3, the DNA is TGCGCCAGCAGCTTGAACAACAGGGTGGAATCACCCCTCCACTTT.